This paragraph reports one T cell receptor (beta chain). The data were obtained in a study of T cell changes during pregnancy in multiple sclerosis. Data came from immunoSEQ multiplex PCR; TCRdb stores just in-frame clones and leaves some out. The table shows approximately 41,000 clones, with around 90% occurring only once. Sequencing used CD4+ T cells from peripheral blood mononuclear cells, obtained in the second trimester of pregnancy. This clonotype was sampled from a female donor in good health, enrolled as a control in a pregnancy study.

CDR3 nucleotide sequence: TGTGCCAGCAGCTTAGGGTGGACAGGGGGCATGGGAAAGACCCAGTACTTC. Its protein product is CASSLGWTGGMGKTQYF. The rearrangement links TRBV7-2 to TRBJ2-5; 11 bases are a match to TRBD1. The CDR3 runs to 17 residues. With V trimmed by 1 base and J by 6 bases, 10 bases remained unmatched. Germline-derived CDR1 and CDR2 are SGHTA and FQGNSA.